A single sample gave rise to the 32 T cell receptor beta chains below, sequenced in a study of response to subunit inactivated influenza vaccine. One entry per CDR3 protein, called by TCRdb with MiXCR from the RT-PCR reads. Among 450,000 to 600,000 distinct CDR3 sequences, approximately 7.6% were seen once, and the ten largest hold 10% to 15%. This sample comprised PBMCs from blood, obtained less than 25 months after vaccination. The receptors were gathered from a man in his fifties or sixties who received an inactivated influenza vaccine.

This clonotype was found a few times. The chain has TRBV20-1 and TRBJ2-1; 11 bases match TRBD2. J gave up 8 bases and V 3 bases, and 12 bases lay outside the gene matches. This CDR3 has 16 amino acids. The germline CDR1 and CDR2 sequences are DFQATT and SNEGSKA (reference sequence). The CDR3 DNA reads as TGCAGTGCTAGCACGACTAGCGGGACTTTCATTGATGAGCAGTTCTTC. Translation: CSASTTSGTFIDEQFF.

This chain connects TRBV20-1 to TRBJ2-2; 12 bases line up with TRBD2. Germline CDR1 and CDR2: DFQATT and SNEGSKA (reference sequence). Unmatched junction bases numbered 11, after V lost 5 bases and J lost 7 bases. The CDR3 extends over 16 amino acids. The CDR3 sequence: CSAPTSGRGRVGELFF. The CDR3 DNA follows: TGCAGTGCTCCGACTAGCGGGAGAGGTCGGGTCGGGGAGCTGTTTTTT.

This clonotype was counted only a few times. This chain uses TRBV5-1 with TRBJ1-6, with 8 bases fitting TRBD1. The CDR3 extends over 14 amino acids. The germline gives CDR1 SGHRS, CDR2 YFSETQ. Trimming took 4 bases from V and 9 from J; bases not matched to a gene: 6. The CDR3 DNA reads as TGCGCCAGCAGCCCCGGACAGGGAATTTCACCCCTCCACTTT. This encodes CASSPGQGISPLHF.

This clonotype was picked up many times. The CDR3 DNA sequence: TGTGCCAGCAGCCAAGACGGCTTGAACACCGGGGAGCTGTTTTTT. It is translated as CASSQDGLNTGELFF. V usage is TRBV12-3 or TRBV12-4 and J usage is TRBJ2-2, with D hard to call. Between the trimmed V and J ends, which lost 6 bases and 1 base, there was a span of 12 bases. CDR3 length: 15 residues.

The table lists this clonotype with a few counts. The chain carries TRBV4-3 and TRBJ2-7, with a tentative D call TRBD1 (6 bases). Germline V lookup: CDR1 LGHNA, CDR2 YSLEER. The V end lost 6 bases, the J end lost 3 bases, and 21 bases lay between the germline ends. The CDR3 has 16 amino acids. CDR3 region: CASRPGFKTGLYEQYF. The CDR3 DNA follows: TGCGCCAGCAGGCCTGGTTTTAAGACAGGTCTCTACGAGCAGTACTTC.

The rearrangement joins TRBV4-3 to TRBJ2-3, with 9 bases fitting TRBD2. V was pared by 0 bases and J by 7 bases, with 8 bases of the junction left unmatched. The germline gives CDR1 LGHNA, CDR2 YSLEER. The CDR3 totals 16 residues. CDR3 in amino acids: CASSQEVAGGPHTQYF. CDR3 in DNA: TGCGCCAGCAGCCAAGAGGTGGCGGGAGGGCCCCATACGCAGTATTTT.

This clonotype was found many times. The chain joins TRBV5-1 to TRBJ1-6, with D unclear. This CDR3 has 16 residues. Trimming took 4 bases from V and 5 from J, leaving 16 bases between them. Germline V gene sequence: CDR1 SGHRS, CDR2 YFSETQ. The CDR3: CASSARPGENNSPLHF. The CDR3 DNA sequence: TGCGCCAGCAGCGCCCGACCTGGCGAGAATAATTCACCCCTCCACTTT.

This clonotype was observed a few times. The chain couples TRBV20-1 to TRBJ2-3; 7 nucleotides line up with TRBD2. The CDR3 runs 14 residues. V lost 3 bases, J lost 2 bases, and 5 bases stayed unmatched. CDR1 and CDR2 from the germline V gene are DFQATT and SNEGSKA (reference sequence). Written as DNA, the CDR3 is TGCAGTGCTAGTAGGGCGGGAGTCACAGATACGCAGTATTTT. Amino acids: CSASRAGVTDTQYF.

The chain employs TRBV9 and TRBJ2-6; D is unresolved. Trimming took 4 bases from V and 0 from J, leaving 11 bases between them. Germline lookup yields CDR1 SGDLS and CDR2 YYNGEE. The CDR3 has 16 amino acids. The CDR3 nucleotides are TGTGCCAGCAGCCCATTCGTAGGCTCTGGGGCCAACGTCCTGACTTTC. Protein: CASSPFVGSGANVLTF.

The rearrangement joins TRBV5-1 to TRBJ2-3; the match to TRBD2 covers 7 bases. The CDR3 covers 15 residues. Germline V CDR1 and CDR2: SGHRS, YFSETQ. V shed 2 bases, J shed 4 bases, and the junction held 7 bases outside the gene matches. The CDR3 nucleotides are TGCGCCAGCAGCTTCGGGGGAGGGCCCTCAGATACGCAGTATTTT. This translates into CASSFGGGPSDTQYF.

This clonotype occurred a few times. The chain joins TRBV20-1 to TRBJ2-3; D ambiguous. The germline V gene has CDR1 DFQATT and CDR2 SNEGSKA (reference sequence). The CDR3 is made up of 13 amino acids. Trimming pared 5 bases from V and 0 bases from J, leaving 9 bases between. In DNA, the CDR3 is TGCAGTGCTTGGTCCTATAGCACAGATACGCAGTATTTT. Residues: CSAWSYSTDTQYF.

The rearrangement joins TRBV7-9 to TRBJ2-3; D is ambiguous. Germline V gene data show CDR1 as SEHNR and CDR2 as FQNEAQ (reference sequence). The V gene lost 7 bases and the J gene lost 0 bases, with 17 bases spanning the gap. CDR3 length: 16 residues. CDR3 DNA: TGTGCCAGCACCGATGCCCCACATGCTAGCACAGATACGCAGTATTTT. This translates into CASTDAPHASTDTQYF. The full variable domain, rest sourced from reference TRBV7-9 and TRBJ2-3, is DTGVSQNPRHKITKRGQNVTFRCDPISEHNRLYWYRQTLGQGPEFLTYFQNEAQLEKSRLLSDRFSAERPKGSFSTLEIQRTEQGDSAMYLCASTDAPHASTDTQYFGPGTRLTVL.

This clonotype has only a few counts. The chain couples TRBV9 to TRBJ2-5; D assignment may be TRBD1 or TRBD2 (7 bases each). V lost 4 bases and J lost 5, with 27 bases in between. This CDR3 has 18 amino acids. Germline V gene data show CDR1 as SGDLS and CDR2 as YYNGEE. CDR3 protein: CASSPSGQESLLLETQYF. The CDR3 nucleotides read TGTGCCAGCAGCCCTAGCGGACAGGAGTCCCTACTCTTGGAGACCCAGTACTTC.

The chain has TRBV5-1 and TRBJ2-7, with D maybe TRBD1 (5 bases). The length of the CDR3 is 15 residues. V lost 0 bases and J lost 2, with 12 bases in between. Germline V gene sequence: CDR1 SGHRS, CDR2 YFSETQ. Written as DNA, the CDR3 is TGCGCCAGCAGCTTGGACAGTCTGGGGCCCTACGAGCAGTACTTC. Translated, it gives CASSLDSLGPYEQYF. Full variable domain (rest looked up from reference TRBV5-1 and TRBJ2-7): KAGVTQTPRYLIKTRGQQVTLSCSPISGHRSVSWYQQTPGQGLQFLFEYFSETQRNKGNFPGRFSGRQFSNSRSEMNVSTLELGDSALYLCASSLDSLGPYEQYFGPGTRLTVT.

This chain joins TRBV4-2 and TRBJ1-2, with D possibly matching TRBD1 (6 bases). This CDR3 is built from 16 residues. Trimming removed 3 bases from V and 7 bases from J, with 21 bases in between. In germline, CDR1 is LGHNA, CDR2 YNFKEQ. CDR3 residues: CASSHPQTTGFAGYTF. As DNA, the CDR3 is TGTGCCAGCAGCCATCCCCAAACCACAGGGTTTGCTGGCTACACCTTC.

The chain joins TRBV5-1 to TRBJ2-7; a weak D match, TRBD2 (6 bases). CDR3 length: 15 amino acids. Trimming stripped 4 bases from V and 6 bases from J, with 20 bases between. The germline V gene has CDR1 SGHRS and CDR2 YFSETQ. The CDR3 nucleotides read TGCGCCAGCAGCCCGGGCGGGACTGGGGAGACCGAGCAGTACTTC. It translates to CASSPGGTGETEQYF. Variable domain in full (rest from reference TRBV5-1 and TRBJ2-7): KAGVTQTPRYLIKTRGQQVTLSCSPISGHRSVSWYQQTPGQGLQFLFEYFSETQRNKGNFPGRFSGRQFSNSRSEMNVSTLELGDSALYLCASSPGGTGETEQYFGPGTRLTVT.

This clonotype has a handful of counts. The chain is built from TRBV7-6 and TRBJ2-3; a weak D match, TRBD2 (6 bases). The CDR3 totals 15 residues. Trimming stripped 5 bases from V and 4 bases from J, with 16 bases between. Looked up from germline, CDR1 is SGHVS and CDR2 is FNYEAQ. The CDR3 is CASSATFGGADTQYF. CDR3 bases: TGTGCCAGCAGCGCCACCTTCGGCGGGGCAGATACGCAGTATTTT.

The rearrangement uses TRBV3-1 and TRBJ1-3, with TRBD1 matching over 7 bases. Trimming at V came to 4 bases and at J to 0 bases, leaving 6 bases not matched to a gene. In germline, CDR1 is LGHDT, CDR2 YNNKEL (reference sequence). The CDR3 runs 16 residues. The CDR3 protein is CASSLGGQRSGNTIYF. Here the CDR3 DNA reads TGTGCCAGCAGCCTGGGGGGACAGCGCTCTGGAAACACCATATATTTT.

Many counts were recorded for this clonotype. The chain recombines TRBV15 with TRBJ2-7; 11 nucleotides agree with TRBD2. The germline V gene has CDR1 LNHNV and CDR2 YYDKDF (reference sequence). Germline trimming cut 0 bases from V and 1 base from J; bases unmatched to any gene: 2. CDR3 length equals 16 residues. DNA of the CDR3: TGTGCCACCAGCAGAGATATAGCGGGAGGGTCCTACGAGCAGTACTTC. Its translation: CATSRDIAGGSYEQYF.

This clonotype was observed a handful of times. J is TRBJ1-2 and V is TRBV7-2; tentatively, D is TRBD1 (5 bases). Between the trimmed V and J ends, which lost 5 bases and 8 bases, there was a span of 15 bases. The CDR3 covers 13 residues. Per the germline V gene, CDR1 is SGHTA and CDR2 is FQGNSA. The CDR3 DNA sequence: TGTGCCAGCAGCCCTAGGGGCTCCGGGGGCTACACCTTC. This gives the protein CASSPRGSGGYTF.

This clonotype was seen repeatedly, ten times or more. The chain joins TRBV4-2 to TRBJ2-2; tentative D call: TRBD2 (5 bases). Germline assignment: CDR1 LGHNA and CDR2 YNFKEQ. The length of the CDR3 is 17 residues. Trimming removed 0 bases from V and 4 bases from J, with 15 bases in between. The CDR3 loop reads CASSQDQRWTGTGELFF. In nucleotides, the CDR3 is TGTGCCAGCAGCCAAGATCAGAGGTGGACTGGCACCGGGGAGCTGTTTTTT.

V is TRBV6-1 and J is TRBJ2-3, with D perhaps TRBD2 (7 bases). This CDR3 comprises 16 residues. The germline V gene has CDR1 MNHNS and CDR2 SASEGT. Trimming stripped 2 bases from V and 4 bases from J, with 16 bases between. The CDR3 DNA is TGTGCCAGCAGTGAACGCGGGGGCGCGGGGCCAGATACGCAGTATTTT. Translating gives CASSERGGAGPDTQYF.

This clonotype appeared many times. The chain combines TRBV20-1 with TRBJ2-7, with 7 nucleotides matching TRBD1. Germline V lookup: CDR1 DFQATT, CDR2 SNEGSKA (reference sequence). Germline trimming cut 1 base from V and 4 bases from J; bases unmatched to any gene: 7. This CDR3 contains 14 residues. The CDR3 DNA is TGCAGTGCTAGAGGAGATGACAGGGTGTACGAGCAGTACTTC. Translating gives CSARGDDRVYEQYF.

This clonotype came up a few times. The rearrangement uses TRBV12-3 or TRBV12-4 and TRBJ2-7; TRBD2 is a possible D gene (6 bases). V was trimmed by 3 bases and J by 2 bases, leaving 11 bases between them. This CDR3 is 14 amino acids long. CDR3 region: CASSLWRGPYEQYF. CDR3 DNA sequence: TGTGCCAGCAGTTTGTGGCGGGGTCCCTACGAGCAGTACTTC.

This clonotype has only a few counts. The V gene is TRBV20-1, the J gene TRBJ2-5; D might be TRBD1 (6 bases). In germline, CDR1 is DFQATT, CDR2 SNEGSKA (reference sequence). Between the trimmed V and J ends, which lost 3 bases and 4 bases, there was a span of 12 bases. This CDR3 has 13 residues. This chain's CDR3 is CSASAGAGETQYF. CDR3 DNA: TGCAGTGCTAGTGCAGGGGCAGGAGAGACCCAGTACTTC.

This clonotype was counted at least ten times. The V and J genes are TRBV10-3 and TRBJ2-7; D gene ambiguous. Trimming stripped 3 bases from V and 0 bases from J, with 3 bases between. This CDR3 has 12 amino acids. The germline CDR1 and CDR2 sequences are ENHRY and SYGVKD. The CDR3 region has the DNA TGTGCCATCAGTGACAGCTCCTACGAGCAGTACTTC. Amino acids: CAISDSSYEQYF.

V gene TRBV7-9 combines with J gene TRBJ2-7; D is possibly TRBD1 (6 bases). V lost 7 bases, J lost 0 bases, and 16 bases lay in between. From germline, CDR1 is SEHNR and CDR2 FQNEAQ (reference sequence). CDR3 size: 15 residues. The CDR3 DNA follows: TGTGCCAGCACCGGCATCCGACAGGTCTCCTACGAGCAGTACTTC. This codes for CASTGIRQVSYEQYF.

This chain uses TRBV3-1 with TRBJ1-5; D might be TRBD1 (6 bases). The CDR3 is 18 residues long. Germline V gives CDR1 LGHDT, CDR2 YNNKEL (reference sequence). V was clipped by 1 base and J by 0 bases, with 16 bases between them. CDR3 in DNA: TGTGCCAGCAGCCAAGCTGGACAGCAATTTAATAGCAATCAGCCCCAGCATTTT. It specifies CASSQAGQQFNSNQPQHF. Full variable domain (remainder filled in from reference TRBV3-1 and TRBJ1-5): DTAVSQTPKYLVTQMGNDKSIKCEQNLGHDTMYWYKQDSKKFLKIMFSYNNKELIINETVPNRFSPKSPDKAHLNLHINSLELGDSAVYFCASSQAGQQFNSNQPQHFGDGTRLSIL.

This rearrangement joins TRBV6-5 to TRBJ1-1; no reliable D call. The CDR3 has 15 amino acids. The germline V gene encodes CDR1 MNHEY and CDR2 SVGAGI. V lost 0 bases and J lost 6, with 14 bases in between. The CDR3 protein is CASSYSSLSPAEAFF. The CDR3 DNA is TGTGCCAGCAGTTACTCGTCACTAAGTCCGGCTGAAGCTTTCTTT.

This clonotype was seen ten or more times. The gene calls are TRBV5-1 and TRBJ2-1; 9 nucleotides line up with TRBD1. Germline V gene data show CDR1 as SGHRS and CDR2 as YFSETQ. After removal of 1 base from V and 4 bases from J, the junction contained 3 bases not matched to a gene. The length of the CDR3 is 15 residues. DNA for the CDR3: TGCGCCAGCAGCTTGTTGGGACAGGGATACAATGAGCAGTTCTTC. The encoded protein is CASSLLGQGYNEQFF.

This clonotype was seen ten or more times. Written as DNA, the CDR3 is TGCGCCAGCAGCCAAGAGCAGGGAGGATCTCAGCCCCAGCATTTT. Translating gives CASSQEQGGSQPQHF. This rearrangement joins TRBV4-1 to TRBJ1-5, with TRBD1 as a possible D gene (5 bases). The CDR3 is 15 amino acids. CDR1 is MGHRA and CDR2 is YSYEKL in the germline V gene. Trimming cost V 0 bases and J 6 bases, with 12 bases left between them.

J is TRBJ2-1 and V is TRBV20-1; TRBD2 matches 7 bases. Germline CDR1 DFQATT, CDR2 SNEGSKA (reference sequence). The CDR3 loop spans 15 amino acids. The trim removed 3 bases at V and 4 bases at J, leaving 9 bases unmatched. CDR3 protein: CSARNLGGGYNEQFF. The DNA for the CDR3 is TGCAGTGCTAGGAACCTGGGGGGGGGTTACAATGAGCAGTTCTTC.